Presented here are 16 T cell receptor beta chains from one specimen sequenced in a study of Tregs in tolerant kidney transplant recipients. The data were produced by immunoSEQ multiplex PCR, yet TCRdb's version contains in-frame clones alone and is incomplete. Of roughly 64,000 clones in the sample, approximately 89% were seen once. The nonmyeloablative bone marrow transplants came from related graft donors, with transient mixed chimerism. Sequences were derived from CD4+ T cells from blood (PBMCs), sampled 6 months after the transplant. The source of these receptors is a human patient who received a combined kidney and bone marrow transplant. These T cells may partly come from the graft donor.

This chain joins TRBV6-1 and TRBJ2-2; D might be TRBD1 (5 bases). The V end lost 4 bases, the J end lost 1 base, and 19 bases lay between the germline ends. Germline V CDR1 and CDR2: MNHNS, SASEGT. This CDR3 region has 18 residues. Here the CDR3 reads CASSGFMATALNTGELFF. The CDR3 nucleotides read TGTGCCAGCAGTGGGTTCATGGCGACAGCTCTGAACACCGGGGAGCTGTTTTTT.

The chain carries TRBV5-1 and TRBJ2-2, with D perhaps matching TRBD1 (7 bases). From germline, CDR1 is SGHRS and CDR2 YFSETQ. The CDR3 sequence is 18 residues long. The V end lost 3 bases, the J end lost 1 base, and 19 bases lay between the germline ends. The CDR3 sequence: CASSSRQGGLVNTGELFF. The CDR3, as DNA: TGCGCCAGCAGCTCCCGACAGGGAGGTCTAGTGAACACCGGGGAGCTGTTTTTT.

About this clone: An end of the junction does not agree with germline; a read error may underlie this. Distinct nucleotide sequences in the sample also encode this CDR3. V is TRBV6-5 and J is TRBJ1-6; D is perhaps TRBD1 (6 bases). From germline, CDR1 is MNHEY and CDR2 SVGAGI. The CDR3 length is 14 residues. CDR3 residues: CASSGGQRNSPLHF. The DNA for the CDR3 is TGTGCCAGCAGTGGCGGACAGCGGAATTCCCCCCTCCACTTT.

This clone has just one count. A junction end diverges from the germline sequence, so it may reflect a read error. Other DNA sequences of this sample code for an identical CDR3. The gene calls are TRBV27 and TRBJ1-6; no clear D. Germline V gives CDR1 MNHEY, CDR2 SMNVEV (reference sequence). CDR3 length: 17 amino acids. CDR3 nucleotide sequence: TGTGCCAGCAGTTTATCACTAAGGTATAGGCAGAATTCCCCCCTCCACTTT. Encoded protein: CASSLSLRYRQNSPLHF.

Details on this clone: This CDR3 is also generated by other DNA sequences in the sample. The chain carries TRBV7-2 and TRBJ1-6; D is undetermined. The CDR3 covers 15 residues. V dropped 2 bases and J dropped 7 bases, with 12 bases sitting between them. CDR1 and CDR2 (germline): SGHTA, FQGNSA. The CDR3 sequence is CASSLLGRGNSPLHF. The CDR3 nucleotides are TGTGCCAGCAGCTTATTAGGGCGGGGAAATTCACCCCTCCACTTT. Using reference TRBV7-2 and TRBJ1-6 for the parts outside the CDR3, the full variable domain is GAGVSQSPSNKVTEKGKDVELRCDPISGHTALYWYRQSLGQGLEFLIYFQGNSAPDKSGLPSDRFSAERTGGSVSTLTIQRTQQEDSAVYLCASSLLGRGNSPLHFGNGTRLTVT.

The gene calls are TRBV10-2 and TRBJ2-3; D remains ambiguous. Germline CDR1 is WSHSY and CDR2 is SAAADI. This CDR3 contains 15 residues. Trimming shortened V by 2 bases and J by 0 bases, and 9 bases separated the two germline ends. This CDR3 is CASSETQASTDTQYF. The CDR3 nucleotides are TGCGCCAGCAGTGAGACCCAGGCTAGCACAGATACGCAGTATTTT.

This chain joins TRBV30 and TRBJ2-3, with 9 bases aligning to TRBD1. J was trimmed by 7 bases and V by 3 bases; bases with no gene match: 5. This CDR3 has 13 residues. Germline values: CDR1 GTSNPN, CDR2 SVGIG (reference sequence). The CDR3 loop reads CAWRRDRANTQYF. DNA of the CDR3: TGTGCCTGGAGGAGGGACAGGGCAAATACGCAGTATTTT.

The chain joins TRBV30 to TRBJ1-5, with 10 bases that match TRBD1. This CDR3 has 13 amino acids. Germline CDR1 is GTSNPN and CDR2 is SVGIG (reference sequence). V trimming: 5 bases; J trimming: 5 bases; junction bases outside the gene matches: 3. The CDR3 DNA is TGTGCCTGGGGGGGGACAGGGGATCAGCCCCAGCATTTT. Its protein product is CAWGGTGDQPQHF.

V and J are TRBV25-1 and TRBJ2-7; unclear D gene. Trimming stripped 7 bases from V and 4 bases from J, with 14 bases between. The CDR3 is 13 amino acids. The germline gives CDR1 MGHDK, CDR2 SYGVNS. The CDR3 spells CASTSSFEYEQYF. CDR3 DNA: TGTGCCAGCACCTCCTCTTTTGAGTACGAGCAGTACTTC.

The chain carries TRBV30 and TRBJ1-5; 7 nucleotides line up with TRBD1. V dropped 1 base and J dropped 0; count of bases not matched to a gene: 3. There are 15 residues in the CDR3. CDR1 is GTSNPN and CDR2 is SVGIG in the germline V gene (reference sequence). The CDR3 nucleotides are TGTGCCTGGAGTGGGGACAGAGTTAGCAATCAGCCCCAGCATTTT. Amino acids: CAWSGDRVSNQPQHF.

CDR3 sequence (DNA): TGCGCCAGCAGCCAAGGTCCTAGCGGGAGATCTGAGCAGTTCTTC. It specifies CASSQGPSGRSEQFF. The chain uses TRBV4-3 and TRBJ2-1, with TRBD2 identical over 10 bases. V trimming: 1 base; J trimming: 9 bases; junction bases outside the gene matches: 6. Germline V lookup: CDR1 LGHNA, CDR2 YSLEER. The CDR3 loop spans 15 amino acids.

This clone is a singleton in its sample. This chain links TRBV30 with TRBJ2-2, with no clear D. CDR1 and CDR2 from the germline V gene are GTSNPN and SVGIG (reference sequence). Trimming removed 0 bases from V and 5 bases from J, with 4 bases in between. CDR3 length: 12 residues. The CDR3 DNA reads TGTGCCTGGAGTGTACTTACCGGGGAGCTGTTTTTT. Its protein product is CAWSVLTGELFF.

The J gene is TRBJ2-2, the V gene TRBV7-3; D gene ambiguous. The CDR3 has 15 amino acids. CDR1 SGHTA and CDR2 FQGTGA come from the germline V gene. With 2 bases removed from V and 1 base from J, the gap between germline ends came to 8 bases. CDR3 in DNA: TGTGCCAGCAGCTTAGCCGAGAAGAACACCGGGGAGCTGTTTTTT. Its protein is CASSLAEKNTGELFF. Full variable domain (remainder filled in from reference TRBV7-3 and TRBJ2-2): GAGVSQTPSNKVTEKGKYVELRCDPISGHTALYWYRQSLGQGPEFLIYFQGTGAADDSGLPNDRFFAVRPEGSVSTLKIQRTERGDSAVYLCASSLAEKNTGELFFGEGSRLTVL.

The chain is built from TRBV7-9 and TRBJ2-6; 12 bases are a match to TRBD1. The J segment lost 0 bases and the V segment lost 7 bases, leaving 7 bases of the junction unmatched. Per germline, CDR1 SEHNR and CDR2 FQNEAQ (reference sequence). The CDR3 consists of 18 residues. The CDR3 DNA follows: TGTGCCAGCACCCCGGTGGGACAGGGGGCCTCTGGGGCCAACGTCCTGACTTTC. As protein: CASTPVGQGASGANVLTF. The full variable domain, with the rest looked up from reference TRBV7-9 and TRBJ2-6, is DTGVSQNPRHKITKRGQNVTFRCDPISEHNRLYWYRQTLGQGPEFLTYFQNEAQLEKSRLLSDRFSAERPKGSFSTLEIQRTEQGDSAMYLCASTPVGQGASGANVLTFGAGSRLTVL.

The V gene is TRBV28, the J gene TRBJ2-3; the match to TRBD2 covers 9 bases. The trim removed 3 bases at V and 4 bases at J, leaving 8 bases unmatched. The CDR3 is 16 amino acids. Per the germline V gene, CDR1 is MDHEN and CDR2 is SYDVKM. CDR3 region: CASSLTRGGGADTQYF. Here the CDR3 DNA reads TGTGCCAGCAGTTTGACCCGTGGCGGGGGGGCAGATACGCAGTATTTT.

The rearrangement uses TRBV11-2 and TRBJ2-7; perhaps TRBD1 as D (5 bases). Trimming took 3 bases from V and 1 from J, leaving 13 bases between them. This CDR3 has 15 amino acids. From germline, CDR1 is SGHAT and CDR2 FQNNGV. CDR3 in amino acids: CASSLLPTESYEQYF. CDR3 sequence (DNA): TGTGCCAGCAGCTTGCTCCCGACAGAGTCCTACGAGCAGTACTTC. The full variable domain, completed using reference TRBV11-2 and TRBJ2-7, is EAGVAQSPRYKIIEKRQSVAFWCNPISGHATLYWYQQILGQGPKLLIQFQNNGVVDDSQLPKDRFSAERLKGVDSTLKIQPAKLEDSAVYLCASSLLPTESYEQYFGPGTRLTVT.